A selection of T cell receptor beta chains follows, all from one sample in a study of blood T cell repertoires in COVID-19. Data came from immunoSEQ multiplex PCR; TCRdb stores just in-frame clones and leaves some out. The sample carries 200,000 or so clones, 87% recorded once. The material sequenced was PBMCs or T cells enriched from blood (not recorded which). Source of these receptors: a man aged 30 to 45 who had recovered from COVID-19. Both conserved end residues are part of each CDR3. D genes are given only for firm matches. Some rows have no size entry. The others give once, few or many, or a class for an expanded clone.

CDR3 protein | CDR3 DNA | J gene | V gene | clone size | D gene
CASSSWTSGASNTGELFF | TGTGCCAGCAGCTCCTGGACTAGCGGGGCGTCGAACACCGGGGAGCTGTTTTTT | TRBJ2-2 | TRBV9 | NA | TRBD2
CASSFQQGAGQPQHF | TGTGCCAGCAGTTTCCAACAGGGGGCAGGTCAGCCCCAGCATTTT | TRBJ1-5 | TRBV6-5 | NA | TRBD1
CASNGGRAGGYGYTF | TGTGCCAGCAATGGCGGCAGGGCAGGGGGCTATGGCTACACCTTC | TRBJ1-2 | TRBV6-5 | NA | TRBD1
CAWSMDRAYEQYF | TGTGCCTGGAGTATGGACAGGGCCTACGAGCAGTACTTC | TRBJ2-7 | TRBV30 | NA | TRBD1
CASSQGRQGPYGYTF | TGTGCCAGCAGCCAAGGCCGACAGGGCCCGTATGGCTACACCTTC | TRBJ1-2 | TRBV3-1/TRBV3-2 | NA | TRBD1
CAWVDRGNTIYF | TGTGCCTGGGTAGACAGGGGAAACACCATATATTTT | TRBJ1-3 | TRBV30 | NA | NA
CASRGRLAGDYEQYF | TGTGCCAGCAGGGGGAGGCTAGCGGGAGACTACGAGCAGTACTTC | TRBJ2-7 | TRBV2 | few | TRBD2
CASSDGTSGADTQYF | TGTGCCAGCAGTGACGGGACTAGCGGGGCAGATACGCAGTATTTT | TRBJ2-3 | TRBV6-4 | few | TRBD2
CASSLSRGEKLFF | TGTGCCAGCAGCTTGTCAAGGGGTGAAAAACTGTTTTTT | TRBJ1-4 | TRBV11-2 | NA | NA
CASSVGGDRNNEQFF | TGTGCCAGCAGCGTAGGGGGGGACAGAAACAATGAGCAGTTCTTC | TRBJ2-1 | TRBV9 | NA | NA
CASSLATGSNSPLHF | TGCGCCAGCAGCTTGGCCACAGGGTCGAATTCACCCCTCCACTTT | TRBJ1-6 | TRBV5-1 | NA | NA
CATTPRQDFGELFF | TGTGCCACCACTCCGAGACAGGACTTCGGGGAGCTGTTTTTT | TRBJ2-2 | TRBV2 | NA | NA
CASSYTDRGRVAFF | TGTGCCAGCAGTTATACGGACAGGGGGCGTGTAGCTTTCTTT | TRBJ1-1 | TRBV6-5 | NA | TRBD1
CAWSSDSYQPQHF | TGTGCCTGGAGCTCGGACAGTTATCAGCCCCAGCATTTT | TRBJ1-5 | TRBV30 | NA | NA
CSVATGGASYEQYF | TGCAGCGTGGCCACAGGGGGCGCCTCTTACGAGCAGTACTTC | TRBJ2-7 | TRBV29-1 | NA | TRBD1
CASSPGGVERAKYF | TGCGCCAGCAGCCCGGGAGGTGTGGAGCGGGCGAAGTACTTC | TRBJ2-7 | TRBV5-1 | NA | TRBD2
CASSPWAGPTEAFF | TGTGCCAGCAGCCCATGGGCAGGGCCCACTGAAGCTTTCTTT | TRBJ1-1 | TRBV28 | NA | NA
CASSLDRGSTEAFF | TGTGCCAGCAGCTTAGACAGGGGTTCGACTGAAGCTTTCTTT | TRBJ1-1 | TRBV5-4 | NA | TRBD1
CASSYLAHYGYTF | TGTGCCAGCAGTTACTTGGCACACTATGGCTACACCTTC | TRBJ1-2 | TRBV6-2/TRBV6-3 | once | NA
CASSLNTDYGYTF | TGTGCCAGCAGTTTAAATACGGACTATGGCTACACCTTC | TRBJ1-2 | TRBV12-3/TRBV12-4 | NA | NA
CASKAAVDNSPLHF | TGTGCCAGTAAAGCCGCCGTCGATAATTCACCCCTCCACTTT | TRBJ1-6 | TRBV19 | NA | NA
CASSYAGTGQGPYEQYF | TGTGCCAGCAGTTACGCGGGTACGGGACAGGGACCCTACGAGCAGTACTTC | TRBJ2-7 | TRBV6-2/TRBV6-3 | once | TRBD1
CASSYVRTNNEQFF | TGTGCCAGCAGTTACGTTCGGACTAACAATGAGCAGTTCTTC | TRBJ2-1 | TRBV6-5 | once | NA
CATSDPDRFQETQYF | TGTGCCACCAGTGACCCTGACAGGTTCCAAGAGACCCAGTACTTC | TRBJ2-5 | TRBV24-1 | NA | NA
CAWKRNRGRQETQYF | TGTGCCTGGAAACGGAACAGGGGGCGGCAAGAGACCCAGTACTTC | TRBJ2-5 | TRBV30 | NA | TRBD1
CATSDGTGTGYTF | TGTGCCACCAGTGATGGGACAGGTACTGGCTACACCTTC | TRBJ1-2 | TRBV24-1 | NA | TRBD1
CASSQARMRDRGNEQFF | TGCGCCAGCAGCCAAGCCAGAATGAGGGACAGGGGCAATGAGCAGTTCTTC | TRBJ2-1 | TRBV4-1 | NA | TRBD1